The rows below give T cell receptor beta chains drawn from one sample of a study of identical twins. TCRdb reprocessed the 5' RACE reads with MiXCR, giving one entry per CDR3 protein. The data hold hundreds of thousands of distinct CDR3 sequences, with approximately 6.1% observed a single time. Material: naive T cells sorted from blood. All receptors come from a man younger than 30 in good health. CDR3s include the opening cysteine and the closing phenylalanine or tryptophan. A D gene is named only where the DNA matches it firmly. Expanded clones get a size class; other rows say once, few or many, or leave the size out.

TRBV7-9	TRBD2	TRBJ2-3	few	TGTGCCAGCGTCACTAGCGGAGATACGCAGTATTTT	CASVTSGDTQYF
TRBV7-9	.	TRBJ1-1	many	TGTGCCAGCAGCGATTTGAGCATGAACACTGAAGCTTTCTTT	CASSDLSMNTEAFF
TRBV3-1	TRBD2	TRBJ2-3	few	TGTGCCAGCAGCCAAGATATGAGCGGGAGTGCAGATACGCAGTATTTT	CASSQDMSGSADTQYF
TRBV7-3	TRBD2	TRBJ2-1	few	TGTGCCAGCAGCGTCGGACTAGCGGGTGAGCAGTTCTTC	CASSVGLAGEQFF
TRBV3-1	.	TRBJ2-3	few	TGTGCCAGCAGAGAGGTTAGCACAGATACGCAGTATTTT	CASREVSTDTQYF
TRBV30	.	TRBJ2-2	.	TGTGCCTGGAGGGAGGAGACAGGGAACACCGGGGAGCTGTTTTTT	CAWREETGNTGELFF
TRBV10-2	.	TRBJ1-1	few	TGCGCCAGCAGTGAGTCCGCTCTTGAAGCTTTCTTT	CASSESALEAFF
TRBV9	.	TRBJ2-3	many	TGTGCCAGCAGCGCCCGGTCCTCTAGAAGCACAGATACGCAGTATTTT	CASSARSSRSTDTQYF
TRBV12-3/TRBV12-4	.	TRBJ2-7	many	TGTGCCAGCAGTCCCGGGGCTAGCGCATCCTACGAGCAGTACTTC	CASSPGASASYEQYF
TRBV7-2	.	TRBJ2-7	.	TGTGCCAGCAGCTTAATTGTGAGCGAGCAGTACTTC	CASSLIVSEQYF